A single T cell receptor (beta chain) is shown here with its context. The target antigen is unknown. The sample originates from a study of CD8 T cells in ankylosing spondylitis. Study-level points and caveats: Matched ankylosing spondylitis synovial fluid reportedly contained a significantly enriched population of disease-linked clones. Some of these motif variants have turned up before, in reports on reactive arthritis synovial fluid and blood. Characteristic of ankylosing spondylitis blood, it appeared, was a TCR beta motif comprising several highly homologous variants.

TCRdb passed the 5' RACE reads through MiXCR, listing each CDR3 protein once. The sample includes fewer than 500,000 distinct CDR3 sequences, about 24% seen only once; the top ten take about 0.89%. This sequence was found in a male donor with ankylosing spondylitis. The sample comprised blood, either unsorted or a sorted T cell fraction (not recorded which).

The CDR3 bases are TGTGCCAGCAGTGTAGGCGGGAGTAGGGATGAGCAGTTCTTC. Protein product: CASSVGGSRDEQFF. The chain links TRBV2 to TRBJ2-1, with TRBD2 matching 7 bases. This CDR3 has 14 amino acids. V dropped 4 bases and J dropped 8; count of bases not matched to a gene: 8. CDR1 is SNHLY and CDR2 is FYNNEI in the germline V gene.